Shown below are 9 T cell receptor beta chains from a single sample sequenced in a study of vaccination and CD4 T cells after COVID-19. Documented treatment: roughly ten-day PBMC culture with coronavirus spike peptide pools or control peptides (ViraFEST assay). The study sequenced cultured CD4+ T cell DNA using the Oncomine TCR Beta short-read assay. TCRdb used MiXCR to reprocess the PCR reads, holding one entry per CDR3 protein. The sample consists of roughly 11,000 distinct CDR3 sequences, roughly two thirds of them appearing once. Which antigens these TCRs recognize remains unknown. Sequencing was performed on CD4+ T cells from blood, cultured in vitro, taken before SARS-CoV-2 vaccination. These receptors came from a human donor who had recovered from COVID-19.

This clonotype came up a few times. This sequence joins TRBV7-2 and TRBJ1-2; possible D gene TRBD1, 6 bases. CDR1 SGHTA and CDR2 FQGNSA come from the germline V gene. V gave up 6 bases and J gave up 4 bases, with 12 bases separating them. This CDR3 has 13 residues. The CDR3 sequence is CASSETGFYGYTF. CDR3 coding DNA: TGTGCCAGCAGTGAGACAGGCTTCTATGGCTACACCTTC.

This clonotype has just a few counts. The rearrangement joins TRBV7-9 to TRBJ1-2; TRBD1 might be the D (6 bases). V lost 5 bases, J lost 4 bases, and 14 bases lay in between. The CDR3 has 14 residues. Per the germline V gene, CDR1 is SEHNR and CDR2 is FQNEAQ (reference sequence). CDR3 bases: TGTGCCAGCAGCGCAGGGGCGACCTTCTATGGCTACACCTTC. Amino acid sequence: CASSAGATFYGYTF. Variable domain in full (rest from reference TRBV7-9 and TRBJ1-2): DTGVSQNPRHKITKRGQNVTFRCDPISEHNRLYWYRQTLGQGPEFLTYFQNEAQLEKSRLLSDRFSAERPKGSFSTLEIQRTEQGDSAMYLCASSAGATFYGYTFGSGTRLTVV.

The rearrangement joins TRBV19 to TRBJ2-3; 9 positions match TRBD2. Germline V lookup: CDR1 LNHDA, CDR2 SQIVND (reference sequence). The CDR3 is 15 amino acids. V lost 6 bases, J lost 8 bases, and 12 bases stayed unmatched. CDR3 DNA sequence: TGTGCCAGTAGCCAACCCGGGACTAGCCTGGGTACGCAGTATTTT. Translated: CASSQPGTSLGTQYF. The full variable domain, rest sourced from reference TRBV19 and TRBJ2-3, is DGGITQSPKYLFRKEGQNVTLSCEQNLNHDAMYWYRQDPGQGLRLIYYSQIVNDFQKGDIAEGYSVSREKKESFPLTVTSAQKNPTAFYLCASSQPGTSLGTQYFGPGTRLTVL.

The rearrangement joins TRBV20-1 to TRBJ1-1; D gene ambiguous. The CDR3 runs 12 residues. Germline V gives CDR1 DFQATT, CDR2 SNEGSKA (reference sequence). The V gene lost 3 bases and the J gene lost 2 bases, with 7 bases spanning the gap. The CDR3 bases are TGCAGTGCTAGGCCACTTAACACTGAAGCTTTCTTT. Its protein is CSARPLNTEAFF.

This clonotype was recorded a few times. V and J are TRBV20-1 and TRBJ2-3; D gene uncertain. CDR1 is DFQATT and CDR2 is SNEGSKA in the germline V gene (reference sequence). V dropped 4 bases and J dropped 2 bases, with 19 bases sitting between them. This CDR3 region has 16 residues. The CDR3 nucleotides are TGCAGTGCTAACCGACCCCGAGACCAAGCCACAGATACGCAGTATTTT. This encodes CSANRPRDQATDTQYF.

This clonotype was picked up a small number of times. The V gene is TRBV7-2, the J gene TRBJ2-7; TRBD2 matches 15 bases. This CDR3 comprises 17 residues. The junction had 10 bases not matched to a gene; V was cut back by 3 bases and J by 7 bases. From germline, CDR1 is SGHTA and CDR2 FQGNSA. CDR3 DNA sequence: TGTGCCAGCAGCTTGGGACTAGCGGGAGGTCCTCTGGGGGAGCAGTACTTC. Amino acid sequence: CASSLGLAGGPLGEQYF. Full variable domain (outside the CDR3, taken from reference TRBV7-2 and TRBJ2-7): GAGVSQSPSNKVTEKGKDVELRCDPISGHTALYWYRQSLGQGLEFLIYFQGNSAPDKSGLPSDRFSAERTGGSVSTLTIQRTQQEDSAVYLCASSLGLAGGPLGEQYFGPGTRLTVT.

Comments on this clonotype: The junction shows a germline mismatch at one end, possibly a read error. This sequence joins TRBV7-2 and TRBJ2-5, with 8 bases aligning to TRBD2. Per the germline V gene, CDR1 is SGHTA and CDR2 is FQGNSA. This CDR3 comprises 16 residues. CDR3 residues: CANSSGVTGGRETQYF. CDR3 in DNA: TGTGCCAACAGCTCCGGCGTGACGGGAGGGCGAGAGACCCAGTACTTC.

This chain's CDR3 is CASSLLGTDTQYF. Here the CDR3 DNA reads TGTGCCAGCAGCTTACTTGGGACAGATACGCAGTATTTT. This chain connects TRBV7-3 to TRBJ2-3; D not resolved. The CDR3 consists of 13 residues. CDR1 and CDR2 from the germline V gene are SGHTA and FQGTGA. V shed 2 bases and J shed 3 bases, with 6 bases lying between them.

V is TRBV20-1 and J is TRBJ2-5; 8 bases map to TRBD1. Germline assignment: CDR1 DFQATT and CDR2 SNEGSKA (reference sequence). Trimming took 3 bases from V and 1 from J; bases not matched to a gene: 7. The CDR3 consists of 15 residues. The CDR3 sequence is CSASSGTGTQETQYF. In DNA form, the CDR3 reads TGCAGTGCTAGTTCCGGGACAGGCACCCAAGAGACCCAGTACTTC.